This T cell receptor (beta chain) was documented in a study of cytomegalovirus exposure and HLA in healthy donors. Looked up from germline, CDR1 is SQVTM and CDR2 is ANQGSEA. The V and J ends lost 6 bases and 3 bases respectively, with 16 bases between them. This CDR3 comprises 14 residues. This table comes from immunoSEQ multiplex PCR, and its TCRdb copy is limited to in-frame clones, with some not included. The sample has about 120,000 clones, 89% seen once. Sequencing was performed on PBMCs. The chain is built from TRBV29-1 and TRBJ2-3; a weak D match, TRBD2 (6 bases). The receptor was derived from a woman between 18 and 29 years old in good health and CMV-seronegative. CDR3 coding DNA: TGCAGCGTGACCGACGGGAGTGGGACAGATACGCAGTATTTT. Its translation: CSVTDGSGTDTQYF.